The T cell receptor (beta chain) described here comes from a study of OX40 agonist ivuxolimab in advanced cancers. Context from the whole study: Ivuxolimab was an agonistic, fully human IgG2 monoclonal antibody directed against OX40 (CD134), a costimulatory receptor. Intravenous ivuxolimab was administered to patients every 2 weeks at six dose levels: 0.01, 0.1, 0.3, 1.5, 3 and 10 mg/kg. Of the roughly 51 dose-escalation patients, hepatocellular carcinoma was present in about 20, melanoma in roughly 15, renal cell carcinoma in 9 and head and neck cancer in 9. The dose-escalation cohort was about 87% male with a mean age of approximately 60 years, ranging from roughly 23 to 90. Patients were allowed to have had prior anti-PD-1, anti-PD-L1 or anti-CTLA-4 therapy, and approximately 40% of the dose-escalation patients had been treated with checkpoint inhibitors. Partial responses occurred in three dose-escalation patients, of whom one had hepatocellular carcinoma and two had cutaneous melanoma. The point of sequencing TCRbeta in the periphery was to test whether ivuxolimab changed TCR sequence diversity and drove clonal T-cell expansion. The paper reports the monotherapy dose-escalation portion (N ≈ 50 patients) of the phase I ivuxolimab trial.

To sequence the TCRbeta CDR3 region, genomic DNA was isolated from the sorted cells. The immunoSEQ Assay was used for sequencing of TCRbeta CDR3 regions. TCRdb obtained this table from immuneACCESS and retained in-frame rearrangements with V and J assigned. These tables miss some clones; where compared with another copy, unresolved V genes account for less than half of the shortfall, and the remainder is unexplained. The sample data list 95,000 or so clones, and about 85% of these were observed just once. Jointly, the top ten make up less than 5% of the sample. The CDR3 sequence holds 12 residues, the cysteine and phenylalanine included. CDR3 DNA only is kept here, 36 bases in frame from base 1. V is shortened by 4 bases, J by 8 bases, and the region joining them spans 10 bases. The germline V gene provides CDR1 SGHTA and CDR2 FQGNSA. About this clone: This receptor's antigen is unknown. No per-base quality is available; no much larger clone lies one base away.

Patients with autoimmune disease history or receiving systemic immunosuppression were excluded from the trial. Peripheral blood for TCR sequencing was drawn from every dose cohort at baseline, at cycle 4 day 1 and at cycle 7 day 1. The samples were taken from a phase I, first-in-human, multicenter, open-label dose-escalation trial of ivuxolimab. Adults with locally advanced or metastatic melanoma, renal cell, hepatocellular, or head and neck squamous cell carcinoma were enrolled in the trial. Before TCR sequencing, CD4+ T cells and CD8+ T cells from peripheral blood were sorted into separate populations. Findings and caveats that apply to the study as a whole: Antigen specificity was not determined for the clonally expanded peripheral T cells. After ivuxolimab, expanded clones were on average more numerous among CD8+ T cells than among CD4+ T cells. Low levels of normalized T-cell clonal expansion were also seen in some nonresponding patients. At doses of 0.1 to 3.0 mg/kg, clonal expansion of both CD4+ and CD8+ blood T cells was observed from baseline to week 6. In the 0.1-3.0 mg/kg groups, partial responders were among the patients with the lowest normalized peripheral clonal expansion, particularly in CD8+ T cells.

The sequence derives from an adult with an advanced solid tumor such as melanoma, head and neck, liver or kidney cancer. The V and J genes are TRBV7-2 and TRBJ2-3; TRBD2 is a possible D gene, resting on 5 matching bases. Sequenced material: CD4+ or CD8+ T cells sorted from blood, taken in a trial of the OX40 agonist ivuxolimab. In nucleotides, the sequence is TGTGCCAGCAGCTACGGGATACGTACGCAGTATTTT. This yields the protein CASSYGIRTQYF.